This entry is about one T cell receptor beta chain. This sample was taken from a study of blood T cell repertoires in COVID-19. Sequencing was performed with immunoSEQ multiplex PCR; in TCRdb, only in-frame clones are kept and a portion is missing. Among over 350,000 clones listed, more than 75% were seen once. V shed 8 bases and J 8 bases; nucleotides not matched to a gene: 15. In germline, CDR1 is ENHRY, CDR2 SYGVKD. This CDR3 has 16 amino acids. Study members were between 18 and 89 years old and lived in 20 to 30 US regions. This receptor was taken from a woman between 45 and 60 years old who had recovered from COVID-19. The chain combines TRBV10-3 with TRBJ1-6; TRBD1 matches at 7 bases. Sequencing was done on a sample of PBMCs or T cells enriched from blood (not recorded which). The CDR3 sequence: CAIGGKTGLVDSPLHF. In DNA, the CDR3 is TGTGCCATCGGGGGGAAGACAGGGTTGGTTGATTCACCCCTCCACTTT.